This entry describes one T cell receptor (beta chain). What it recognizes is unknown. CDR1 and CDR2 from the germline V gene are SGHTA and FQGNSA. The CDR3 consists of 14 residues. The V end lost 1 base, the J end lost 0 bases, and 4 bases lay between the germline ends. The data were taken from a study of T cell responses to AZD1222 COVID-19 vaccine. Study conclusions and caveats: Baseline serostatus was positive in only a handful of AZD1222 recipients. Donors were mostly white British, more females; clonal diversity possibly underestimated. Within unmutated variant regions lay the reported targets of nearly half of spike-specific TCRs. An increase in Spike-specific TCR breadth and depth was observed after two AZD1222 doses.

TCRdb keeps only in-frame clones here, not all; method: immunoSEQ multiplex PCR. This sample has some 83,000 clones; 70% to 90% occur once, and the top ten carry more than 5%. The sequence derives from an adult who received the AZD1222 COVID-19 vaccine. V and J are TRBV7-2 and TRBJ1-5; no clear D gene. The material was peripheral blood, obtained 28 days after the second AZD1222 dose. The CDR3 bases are TGTGCCAGCAGCTTAGAAGGTAGCAATCAGCCCCAGCATTTT. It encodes CASSLEGSNQPQHF.